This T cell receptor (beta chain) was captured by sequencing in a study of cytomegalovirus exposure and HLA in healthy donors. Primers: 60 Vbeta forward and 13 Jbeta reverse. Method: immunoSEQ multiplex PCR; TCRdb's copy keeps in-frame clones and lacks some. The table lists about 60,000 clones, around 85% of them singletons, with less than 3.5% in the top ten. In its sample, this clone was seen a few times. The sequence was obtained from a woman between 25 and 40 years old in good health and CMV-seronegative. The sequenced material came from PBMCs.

CDR3 protein: CASSLQTGDNSPLHF. In nucleotides, the CDR3 is TGCGCCAGCAGCCTCCAGACAGGGGATAATTCACCCCTCCACTTT. J is TRBJ1-6 and V is TRBV4-1, with 8 bases fitting TRBD1. The J segment lost 5 bases and the V segment lost 4 bases, leaving 4 bases of the junction unmatched. This CDR3 is built from 15 residues. From germline, CDR1 is MGHRA and CDR2 YSYEKL.